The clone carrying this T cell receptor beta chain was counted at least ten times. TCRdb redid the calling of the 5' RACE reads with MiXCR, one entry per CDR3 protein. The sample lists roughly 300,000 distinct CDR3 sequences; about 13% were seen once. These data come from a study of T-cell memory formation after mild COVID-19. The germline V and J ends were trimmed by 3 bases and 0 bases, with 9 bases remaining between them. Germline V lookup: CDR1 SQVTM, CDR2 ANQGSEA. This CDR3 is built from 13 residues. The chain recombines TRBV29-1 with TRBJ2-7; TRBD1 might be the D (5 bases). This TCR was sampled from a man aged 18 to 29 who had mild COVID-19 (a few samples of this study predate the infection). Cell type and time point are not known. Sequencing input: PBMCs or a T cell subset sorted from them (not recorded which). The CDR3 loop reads CSVDQDNSYEQYF. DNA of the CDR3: TGCAGCGTTGACCAGGACAACTCCTACGAGCAGTACTTC.